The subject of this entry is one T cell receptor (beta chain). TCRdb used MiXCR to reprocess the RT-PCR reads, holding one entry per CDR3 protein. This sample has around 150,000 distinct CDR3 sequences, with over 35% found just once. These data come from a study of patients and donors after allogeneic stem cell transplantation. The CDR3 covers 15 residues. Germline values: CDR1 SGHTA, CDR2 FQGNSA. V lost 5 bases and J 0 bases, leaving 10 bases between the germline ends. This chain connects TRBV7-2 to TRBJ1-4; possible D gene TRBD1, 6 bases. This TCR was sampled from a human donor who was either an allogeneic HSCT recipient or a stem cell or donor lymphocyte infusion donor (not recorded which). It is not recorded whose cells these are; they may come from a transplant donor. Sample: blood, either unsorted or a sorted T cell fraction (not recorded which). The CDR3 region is CASSREGATNEKLFF. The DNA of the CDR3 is TGTGCCAGCAGCCGTGAGGGGGCAACTAATGAAAAACTGTTTTTT.